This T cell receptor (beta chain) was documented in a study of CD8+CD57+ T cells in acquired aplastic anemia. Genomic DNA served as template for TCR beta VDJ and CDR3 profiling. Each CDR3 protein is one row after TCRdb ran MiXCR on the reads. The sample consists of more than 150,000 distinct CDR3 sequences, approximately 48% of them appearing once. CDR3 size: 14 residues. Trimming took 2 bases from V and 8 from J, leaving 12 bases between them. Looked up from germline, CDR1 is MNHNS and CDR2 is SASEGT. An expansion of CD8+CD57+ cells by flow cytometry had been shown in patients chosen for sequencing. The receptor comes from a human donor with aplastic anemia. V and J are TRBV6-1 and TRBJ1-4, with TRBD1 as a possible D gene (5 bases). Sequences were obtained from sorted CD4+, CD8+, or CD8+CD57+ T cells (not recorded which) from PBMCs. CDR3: CASSEQGSYEKLFF. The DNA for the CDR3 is TGTGCCAGCAGTGAACAGGGTTCTTACGAAAAACTGTTTTTT.